This TCR beta chain derives from a study of blood T cell repertoires in COVID-19. Looking at the study overall: The study drew acute and convalescent COVID-19 samples from the United States, Italy and Spain. In each case, the material was cDNA or gDNA derived from T cells, B-cell-depleted T cells, or PBMCs.

This CDR3 contains 15 residues. The J segment lost 6 bases and the V segment lost 0 bases, leaving 6 bases of the junction unmatched. Germline V gives CDR1 SGHRS, CDR2 YFSETQ. Per the authors' pipeline: Using reference gene primer amplification, nucleated cell counts were estimated. Clones were sequenced by immunoSEQ multiplex PCR, and TCRdb holds only the in-frame ones, with some missing. That table gives V, J and clone size, and the DNA gave D and trimming. The profile shows about 26,000 clones, around 93% of them singletons. The chain couples TRBV5-1 to TRBJ1-2; 9 nucleotides align to TRBD1. The specimen was peripheral blood. The source is a human donor in a cohort sampled during active COVID-19. CDR3 sequence: CASSLADGTGNGYTF. The CDR3 region has the DNA TGCGCCAGCAGCTTGGCCGACGGGACAGGGAATGGCTACACCTTC.